This T cell receptor beta chain was recovered during a study of shared clonotypes between healthy human individuals. The overall study: Each donor's CD4 naive and CD4 memory cells filled three plates apiece, CD8 naive two, and CD8 memory one.

TCRdb keeps only in-frame clones here, not all; method: immunoSEQ multiplex PCR. The profile shows hundreds of thousands of clones, approximately 79% of them singletons. Notes on this clone: Its antigen is still unknown.

Trimming cost V 4 bases and J 6 bases; bases outside gene matches: 4. Per germline, CDR1 SGHNT and CDR2 YENEEA. This CDR3 has 15 amino acids. Study-wide findings and caveats: Shared clonotypes across all four donors exceeded non-shared ones in generation probability.

Sequencing input: memory CD4+ T cells sorted from blood. Subset here: CD45RA-negative fraction. This TCR was recovered from a woman aged 25-40 years in good health. V is TRBV11-3 and J is TRBJ2-5, with 14 nucleotides matching TRBD2. The CDR3 bases are TGTGCCAGCAGCTCGGGACTAGCGGGAGAGAAGACCCAGTACTTC. This gives the protein CASSSGLAGEKTQYF. The full variable domain, completed using reference TRBV11-3 and TRBJ2-5, is EAGVVQSPRYKIIEKKQPVAFWCNPISGHNTLYWYLQNLGQGPELLIRYENEEAVDDSQLPKDRFSAERLKGVDSTLKIQPAELGDSAVYLCASSSGLAGEKTQYFGPGTRLLVL.